The T cell receptor (beta chain) described here comes from a study of shared T cell receptors in the human thymus. The CDR3 is 16 residues long. After removal of 5 bases from V and 4 bases from J, the junction contained 10 bases not matched to a gene. Germline V lookup: CDR1 MNHEY, CDR2 SMNVEV (reference sequence). The assay was immunoSEQ multiplex PCR, and TCRdb's table has in-frame clones only and misses some. The sample has under 850,000 clones, roughly 90% seen once. Another study also made use of these data, one on human thymus T cells. That investigation notes: Having corrective surgery for congenital heart defects, healthy Finnish infants were the ones who donated. The thymus tissue came from resections taken during corrective heart surgery. Thymic and blood repertoires appeared to display a bias in their usage of V and J genes. Among unrelated individuals, related research reported thymic repertoires that overlapped highly.

This receptor was identified in a boy younger than two with a congenital heart defect. The sequenced material came from thymocytes. This chain connects TRBV27 to TRBJ2-7; 11 bases map to TRBD1. In DNA, the CDR3 is TGTGCCAGCAGTACCCCGGGACAGGGGGGCTATTACGAGCAGTACTTC. As protein: CASSTPGQGGYYEQYF.